Each of the 23 T cell receptor beta chains below was sequenced from the same sample in a study of T cell changes during pregnancy in multiple sclerosis. Measured with immunoSEQ multiplex PCR; TCRdb has only the in-frame clones, and not every one. Of just under 50,000 clones listed, approximately 95% are singletons. The material was CD4+ T cells from peripheral blood mononuclear cells, obtained in the third trimester of pregnancy. Receptors originate from a female donor with multiple sclerosis, enrolled in a pregnancy study.

The chain joins TRBV7-2 to TRBJ2-1; D is perhaps TRBD2 (5 bases). The CDR3 covers 14 residues. CDR1 and CDR2 (germline): SGHTA, FQGNSA. Trimming cost V 5 bases and J 1 base, with 9 bases left between them. Here the CDR3 DNA reads TGTGCCAGCAGCCCGGGGATATCCTACAATGAGCAGTTCTTC. Its translation: CASSPGISYNEQFF.

The chain carries TRBV7-3 and TRBJ1-2; 7 bases map to TRBD1. Germline assignment: CDR1 SGHTA and CDR2 FQGTGA. This CDR3 spans 13 amino acids. J lost 7 bases, V lost 2 bases, and 4 bases had no gene match. CDR3: CASSLGPGGGYTF. The DNA for the CDR3 is TGTGCCAGCAGCTTAGGTCCAGGGGGTGGCTACACCTTC.

This rearrangement joins TRBV5-5 to TRBJ1-4, with unresolved D. V was trimmed by 2 bases and J by 2 bases, leaving 7 bases between them. The CDR3 covers 14 residues. In germline, CDR1 is SGHKS, CDR2 YYEKEE (reference sequence). The DNA of the CDR3 is TGTGCCAGCAGCTTTGGGCATACTAATGAAAAACTGTTTTTT. Its translation is CASSFGHTNEKLFF.

The genes are TRBV7-7 and TRBJ1-1; TRBD1 agrees at 7 bases. Germline V gives CDR1 SSHAT, CDR2 FNYEAQ (reference sequence). The CDR3 sequence is 13 residues long. The junction had 4 bases not matched to a gene; V was cut back by 6 bases and J by 3 bases. The CDR3 region is CASSPDRDTEAFF. The CDR3, as DNA: TGTGCCAGCAGTCCAGACAGGGACACTGAAGCTTTCTTT.

The chain uses TRBV7-9 and TRBJ2-7, with unresolved D. V was cut by 4 bases and J by 6 bases, with 10 bases left in between. Germline lookup yields CDR1 SEHNR and CDR2 FQNEAQ (reference sequence). The CDR3 runs to 12 residues. DNA for the CDR3: TGTGCCAGCAGCTCTGGTAGAGTCGAGCAGTACTTC. It specifies CASSSGRVEQYF. Full variable domain (outside the CDR3, taken from reference TRBV7-9 and TRBJ2-7): DTGVSQNPRHKITKRGQNVTFRCDPISEHNRLYWYRQTLGQGPEFLTYFQNEAQLEKSRLLSDRFSAERPKGSFSTLEIQRTEQGDSAMYLCASSSGRVEQYFGPGTRLTVT.

Worth noting for this clone: Other DNA sequences within the sample encode an identical CDR3. The chain carries TRBV5-1 and TRBJ1-1; D not certain. The V and J ends lost 0 bases and 2 bases respectively, with 8 bases between them. The length of the CDR3 is 14 residues. Germline assignment: CDR1 SGHRS and CDR2 YFSETQ. The CDR3 protein is CASSLEGSNTEAFF. The CDR3, as DNA: TGCGCCAGCAGCTTGGAAGGGAGTAACACTGAAGCTTTCTTT.

The rearrangement joins TRBV14 to TRBJ2-5; TRBD1 matches 10 bases. V trimming: 6 bases; J trimming: 11 bases; junction bases outside the gene matches: 15. Germline V gene lookup returns CDR1 SGHDN and CDR2 FVKESK. The CDR3 totals 15 residues. CDR3 in amino acids: CASSLTGTGAGEQYF. In DNA, the CDR3 is TGTGCCAGCAGTCTAACCGGGACAGGGGCCGGGGAGCAGTACTTC.

The rearrangement joins TRBV4-3 to TRBJ1-2; no clear D. This CDR3 comprises 15 residues. V lost 0 bases, J lost 6 bases, and 14 bases lay in between. Germline V gene data show CDR1 as LGHNA and CDR2 as YSLEER. The CDR3 is CASSQESSSINGYTF. DNA of the CDR3: TGCGCCAGCAGCCAAGAAAGTTCGAGTATCAATGGCTACACCTTC.

V usage is TRBV6-5 and J usage is TRBJ2-7; 7 bases agree with TRBD1. V dropped 7 bases and J dropped 0; count of bases not matched to a gene: 9. CDR3 length equals 15 residues. Germline lookup yields CDR1 MNHEY and CDR2 SVGAGI. CDR3 bases: TGTGCCAGCACCAAGACAGGGTTGTCCTCCTACGAGCAGTACTTC. Encoded protein: CASTKTGLSSYEQYF.

The J gene is TRBJ2-1, the V gene TRBV7-2; 7 bases are shared with TRBD2. The CDR3 runs to 17 residues. CDR1 SGHTA and CDR2 FQGNSA come from the germline V gene. The trim removed 4 bases at V and 5 bases at J, leaving 14 bases unmatched. This CDR3 is CASSSQAGVTWHNEQFF. CDR3 in DNA: TGTGCCAGCAGCTCCCAGGCGGGGGTGACTTGGCACAATGAGCAGTTCTTC.

J is TRBJ1-1 and V is TRBV18; 8 nucleotides agree with TRBD1. J was trimmed by 2 bases and V by 6 bases; bases with no gene match: 5. Germline lookup yields CDR1 KGHSH and CDR2 LQKENI. CDR3 length equals 14 residues. CDR3 DNA: TGTGCCAGCTCCGGACAGGGTTTTAACACTGAAGCTTTCTTT. Its protein is CASSGQGFNTEAFF.

This rearrangement joins TRBV2 to TRBJ1-2; 11 bases are a match to TRBD1. CDR1 is SNHLY, CDR2 FYNNEI, per germline. The V segment lost 4 bases and the J segment 2 bases; nucleotides outside the gene matches: 3. The CDR3 covers 15 residues. In nucleotides, the CDR3 is TGTGCCAGCAGTGGGACAGGGGGCGGCAACTATGGCTACACCTTC. Protein: CASSGTGGGNYGYTF.

The chain is built from TRBV30 and TRBJ1-3; D ambiguous. The CDR3 is 13 amino acids. Trimming removed 0 bases from V and 3 bases from J, with 6 bases in between. Germline lookup yields CDR1 GTSNPN and CDR2 SVGIG (reference sequence). This CDR3 is CAWSVRGGNTIYF. The CDR3 nucleotides read TGTGCCTGGAGTGTACGGGGTGGAAACACCATATATTTT.

This chain connects TRBV27 to TRBJ2-4, with 10 positions matching TRBD2. The CDR3 is made up of 20 amino acids. With 0 bases clipped from V and 1 base from J, the junction kept 12 bases outside the gene matches. Germline CDR1 and CDR2: MNHEY and SMNVEV (reference sequence). The CDR3 region is CASSLSPLAGFVGAKNIQYF. The CDR3 DNA reads as TGTGCCAGCAGTTTATCCCCACTAGCGGGGTTTGTCGGGGCCAAAAACATTCAGTACTTC.

The V gene is TRBV18, the J gene TRBJ2-7; the match to TRBD1 covers 7 bases. V trimming: 4 bases; J trimming: 4 bases; junction bases outside the gene matches: 7. The CDR3 has 14 residues. CDR1 and CDR2 (germline): KGHSH, LQKENI. CDR3: CASSRQGVGYEQYF. The CDR3 DNA follows: TGTGCCAGCTCACGCCAGGGGGTCGGGTACGAGCAGTACTTC.

The chain employs TRBV18 and TRBJ1-2; D is uncertain. From germline, CDR1 is KGHSH and CDR2 LQKENI. V lost 2 bases, J lost 7 bases, and 11 bases lay in between. The CDR3 consists of 13 residues. CDR3 sequence reads: CASSPNSGFGYTF. The CDR3 nucleotides read TGTGCCAGCTCACCAAATTCCGGGTTTGGCTACACCTTC. The full variable domain, with the rest looked up from reference TRBV18 and TRBJ1-2, is NAGVMQNPRHLVRRRGQEARLRCSPMKGHSHVYWYRQLPEEGLKFMVYLQKENIIDESGMPKERFSAEFPKEGPSILRIQQVVRGDSAAYFCASSPNSGFGYTFGSGTRLTVV.

V is TRBV27 and J is TRBJ1-2, with 7 bases identical to TRBD1. CDR3 length equals 16 residues. Trimming took 0 bases from V and 5 from J; bases not matched to a gene: 9. Per germline, CDR1 MNHEY and CDR2 SMNVEV (reference sequence). DNA for the CDR3: TGTGCCAGCAGTTTATCTGGTAGGAGGGGGCATTATGGCTACACCTTC. As protein: CASSLSGRRGHYGYTF.

The rearrangement joins TRBV6-1 to TRBJ1-1, with TRBD1 matching over 9 bases. This CDR3 region has 14 residues. V lost 6 bases to trimming and J lost 4 bases; unmatched junction nucleotides: 6. The germline V gene has CDR1 MNHNS and CDR2 SASEGT. CDR3 nucleotides: TGTGCCAGCAGGAGGGGACAGGGCCGCACTGAAGCTTTCTTT. Protein sequence: CASRRGQGRTEAFF.

V usage is TRBV27 and J usage is TRBJ2-7; 10 bases fit TRBD1. This CDR3 is built from 14 residues. V shed 5 bases, J shed 3 bases, and the junction held 4 bases outside the gene matches. Germline V gives CDR1 MNHEY, CDR2 SMNVEV (reference sequence). The CDR3 loop is CASSPRDRGYEQYF. CDR3 nucleotides: TGTGCCAGCAGTCCCCGGGACAGGGGCTACGAGCAGTACTTC.

The chain uses TRBV7-8 and TRBJ2-2; TRBD1 is a possible D gene (5 bases). CDR1 and CDR2 (germline): SGHVS, FQNEAQ. The CDR3 length is 16 residues. Trimming took off 0 bases at V and 0 bases at J, with 8 bases between the two ends. CDR3 sequence: CASSLAPGTNTGELFF. The CDR3 DNA is TGTGCCAGCAGCTTAGCTCCAGGGACGAACACCGGGGAGCTGTTTTTT.

This chain connects TRBV7-2 to TRBJ2-2; the match to TRBD1 covers 8 bases. The CDR3 has 15 amino acids. Germline V lookup: CDR1 SGHTA, CDR2 FQGNSA. J gave up 6 bases and V 5 bases, and 8 bases lay outside the gene matches. CDR3 sequence (DNA): TGTGCCAGCAGCCTTCAGGGGGCGCGCGCCGGGGAGCTGTTTTTT. This translates into CASSLQGARAGELFF.

The chain uses TRBV29-1 and TRBJ2-3; D unclear. The CDR3 extends over 12 amino acids. Germline CDR1 reads SQVTM; CDR2 reads ANQGSEA. The V gene lost 1 base and the J gene lost 5 bases, with 7 bases spanning the gap. CDR3 residues: CSVEGREDTQYF. CDR3 bases: TGCAGCGTTGAAGGAAGAGAAGATACGCAGTATTTT.

V gene TRBV6-1 combines with J gene TRBJ1-1; D not resolved. The germline V gene encodes CDR1 MNHNS and CDR2 SASEGT. CDR3 length: 14 residues. The V end lost 10 bases, the J end lost 1 base, and 16 bases lay between the germline ends. Here the CDR3 reads CATHYLGPNTEAFF. The CDR3 region has the DNA TGTGCCACCCATTATCTGGGCCCGAACACTGAAGCTTTCTTT.